Below are 26 T cell receptor beta chains sequenced from a single sample in a study of blood T cell repertoires in COVID-19. Repertoires were generated with immunoSEQ multiplex PCR, while TCRdb's copy carries only in-frame clones and drops some. The sample shows over 200,000 clones, roughly 76% of them seen only once. The specimen sequenced was peripheral blood. Receptor source: a human donor in a cohort sampled during active COVID-19.

A word on this clone: The same CDR3 can be traced to other DNA sequences in this sample. This rearrangement joins TRBV7-8 to TRBJ2-5; TRBD2 agrees at 9 bases. The CDR3 runs 14 residues. The J segment lost 5 bases and the V segment lost 1 base, leaving 2 bases of the junction unmatched. Germline values: CDR1 SGHVS, CDR2 FQNEAQ. CDR3 loop: CASSLGGRGETQYF. The CDR3 region has the DNA TGTGCCAGCAGCTTAGGCGGGAGGGGGGAGACCCAGTACTTC.

This clone has just one count. This rearrangement joins TRBV18 to TRBJ2-7; D unresolved. This CDR3 region has 13 residues. Germline CDR1 KGHSH, CDR2 LQKENI. Trimming stripped 3 bases from V and 3 bases from J, with 9 bases between. CDR3 nucleotides: TGTGCCAGCTCACCGGGCACTTACTACGAGCAGTACTTC. Its translation is CASSPGTYYEQYF.

J is TRBJ2-1 and V is TRBV6-6, with 11 bases that match TRBD2. The V gene's germline CDR1 is MNHNY and CDR2 SVGAGI (reference sequence). The CDR3 spans 14 residues. J lost 5 bases, V lost 6 bases, and 3 bases had no gene match. DNA for the CDR3: TGTGCCAGCAGAGGACTAGCGGGTCACAATGAGCAGTTCTTC. Amino acids: CASRGLAGHNEQFF.

This chain links TRBV9 with TRBJ2-7; 7 nucleotides line up with TRBD2. V was clipped by 1 base and J by 2 bases; unmatched bases: 3. Germline assignment: CDR1 SGDLS and CDR2 YYNGEE. The CDR3 has 14 residues. CDR3: CASSVMGTTYEQYF. Here the CDR3 DNA reads TGTGCCAGCAGCGTAATGGGGACTACCTACGAGCAGTACTTC.

The rearrangement links TRBV6-1 to TRBJ2-5, with 8 bases lining up with TRBD1. Trimming at V came to 1 base and at J to 5 bases, leaving 6 bases not matched to a gene. The V gene's germline CDR1 is MNHNS and CDR2 SASEGT. The CDR3 is 15 residues long. CDR3 sequence (DNA): TGTGCCAGCAGTGAAGTCAGGACAGGGCGTGAGACCCAGTACTTC. Translated: CASSEVRTGRETQYF.

Written as DNA, the CDR3 is TGTGCCAGCAGTTACTCAGGGGCTGGAAACGAGCAGTACTTC. Encoded protein: CASSYSGAGNEQYF. The chain links TRBV6-2 or TRBV6-3 to TRBJ2-7, with D tentatively TRBD1 (5 bases). V lost 0 bases and J 5 bases, leaving 11 bases between the germline ends. The CDR3 extends over 14 amino acids. The germline CDR1 and CDR2 sequences are MNHEY and SVGEGT.

The rearrangement uses TRBV19 and TRBJ2-1; perhaps TRBD2 as D (6 bases). The CDR3 length is 17 residues. Germline CDR1 LNHDA, CDR2 SQIVND (reference sequence). Between the trimmed V and J ends, which lost 1 base and 6 bases, there was a span of 19 bases. CDR3 amino acids: CASSIGRLGLFANEQFF. The CDR3 DNA is TGTGCCAGTAGTATAGGGAGACTAGGCCTTTTTGCCAATGAGCAGTTCTTC.

V is TRBV6-5 and J is TRBJ2-1, with D perhaps TRBD1 (7 bases). Germline CDR1 is MNHEY and CDR2 is SVGAGI. The CDR3 contains 15 residues. V was trimmed by 2 bases and J by 2 bases, leaving 10 bases between them. The CDR3 reads CASSYGRGAYNEQFF. CDR3 nucleotide sequence: TGTGCCAGCAGTTACGGCAGGGGGGCCTACAATGAGCAGTTCTTC.

V and J are TRBV24-1 and TRBJ2-5; 9 nucleotides agree with TRBD2. CDR1 KGHDR and CDR2 SFDVKD come from the germline V gene. This CDR3 has 16 amino acids. The V gene end was trimmed by 6 bases and the J gene end by 5 bases; junction bases not matched to a gene: 12. Here the CDR3 reads CATSKNSGSVGETQYF. The CDR3, as DNA: TGTGCCACCAGTAAAAATAGCGGGAGCGTGGGGGAGACCCAGTACTTC.

This chain uses TRBV7-9 with TRBJ1-6, with no clear D. The V end lost 5 bases, the J end lost 7 bases, and 9 bases lay between the germline ends. Germline CDR1 and CDR2: SEHNR and FQNEAQ (reference sequence). The CDR3 contains 13 residues. CDR3 bases: TGTGCCAGCAGCATAACCCGGAATTCACCCCTCCACTTT. Protein sequence: CASSITRNSPLHF.

J is TRBJ2-1 and V is TRBV6-2 or TRBV6-3; the match to TRBD2 covers 10 bases. CDR1 and CDR2 from the germline V gene are MNHEY and SVGEGT. The V gene end was trimmed by 4 bases and the J gene end by 2 bases; junction bases not matched to a gene: 2. CDR3 length equals 15 residues. The CDR3: CASSWTSGTYNEQFF. DNA for the CDR3: TGTGCCAGCAGTTGGACTAGCGGAACCTACAATGAGCAGTTCTTC.

The chain recombines TRBV24-1 with TRBJ1-5, with D unresolved. The germline V gene encodes CDR1 KGHDR and CDR2 SFDVKD. The V end lost 5 bases, the J end lost 5 bases, and 9 bases lay between the germline ends. The CDR3 spans 13 residues. The CDR3, as DNA: TGTGCCACCAGTGGCGGATCCCATCAGCCCCAGCATTTT. Its translation: CATSGGSHQPQHF.

The chain employs TRBV30 and TRBJ1-1; D ambiguous. Germline loops: CDR1 GTSNPN, CDR2 SVGIG (reference sequence). Trimming pared 0 bases from V and 6 bases from J, leaving 14 bases between. The CDR3 has 14 residues. This CDR3 is CAWSVTHQMAEAFF. CDR3 DNA: TGTGCCTGGAGTGTAACGCATCAGATGGCTGAAGCTTTCTTT.

V is TRBV4-3 and J is TRBJ2-1; D perhaps matches TRBD2 (5 bases). Germline lookup yields CDR1 LGHNA and CDR2 YSLEER. This CDR3 contains 15 residues. Trimming took 1 base from V and 6 from J, leaving 13 bases between them. The CDR3 coding sequence is TGCGCCAGCAGCCAAGCCTTCGTAGCGACCAATGAGCAGTTCTTC. Residues: CASSQAFVATNEQFF.

In DNA form, the CDR3 reads TGTGCCAGCAGCCAAGGGGGGCATACTGAAGCTTTCTTT. Protein: CASSQGGHTEAFF. The chain has TRBV3-1 (or the pseudogene TRBV3-2) and TRBJ1-1, with D tentatively TRBD1 (6 bases). Germline V CDR1 and CDR2: LGHDT, YNNKEL (reference sequence). This CDR3 comprises 13 residues. The germline V and J ends were trimmed by 1 base and 5 bases, with 8 bases remaining between them.

The chain carries TRBV7-2 and TRBJ2-3; D call uncertain. The CDR3 totals 16 residues. The V and J ends lost 3 bases and 0 bases respectively, with 13 bases between them. CDR1 and CDR2 from the germline V gene are SGHTA and FQGNSA. The CDR3 DNA reads as TGTGCCAGCAGCTTCAGGTCCGTGGTTAGCACAGATACGCAGTATTTT. Amino acids: CASSFRSVVSTDTQYF.

The chain joins TRBV28 to TRBJ1-3, with TRBD1 matching over 7 bases. The V gene's germline CDR1 is MDHEN and CDR2 SYDVKM. The CDR3 loop spans 16 amino acids. V lost 7 bases, J lost 0 bases, and 9 bases stayed unmatched. The CDR3 bases are TGTGCCAGCACCGTACAGGGGCCTCGCTCTGGAAACACCATATATTTT. Translation: CASTVQGPRSGNTIYF.

V is TRBV28 and J is TRBJ1-6; TRBD1 matches 7 bases. The CDR3 totals 15 residues. Germline lookup yields CDR1 MDHEN and CDR2 SYDVKM. With V trimmed by 2 bases and J by 7 bases, 5 bases remained unmatched. The CDR3 coding sequence is TGTGCCAGCAGTTTAATGGGACAGCAGAATTCACCCCTCCACTTT. It translates to CASSLMGQQNSPLHF.

The table lists this clone with a count of one. V usage is TRBV6-4 and J usage is TRBJ1-3; no definite D call. Germline CDR1 is MRHNA and CDR2 is SNTAGT. V was clipped by 5 bases and J by 0 bases, with 5 bases between them. This CDR3 region has 13 residues. The CDR3 nucleotides read TGTGCCAGCAGTCTTATCTCTGGAAACACCATATATTTT. It specifies CASSLISGNTIYF.

The chain joins TRBV19 to TRBJ2-3; 12 bases map to TRBD2. V shed 9 bases, J shed 6 bases, and the junction held 10 bases outside the gene matches. The CDR3 runs 15 residues. Germline CDR1 reads LNHDA; CDR2 reads SQIVND (reference sequence). CDR3 loop: CASRALAGGRDTQYF. The CDR3 DNA reads as TGTGCCAGCCGAGCGCTAGCGGGAGGGAGGGATACGCAGTATTTT.

The J gene is TRBJ2-1, the V gene TRBV7-9; possible D gene TRBD1, 5 bases. The CDR3 contains 15 residues. CDR1 SEHNR and CDR2 FQNEAQ come from the germline V gene (reference sequence). Between the trimmed V and J ends, which lost 2 bases and 0 bases, there was a span of 8 bases. The CDR3 sequence is CASSLPGNSYNEQFF. CDR3 nucleotides: TGTGCCAGCAGCTTACCAGGGAACTCCTACAATGAGCAGTTCTTC.

This clone has a single count. The gene calls are TRBV2 and TRBJ1-4; 9 nucleotides match TRBD1. This CDR3 region has 14 residues. The J segment lost 8 bases and the V segment lost 3 bases, leaving 4 bases of the junction unmatched. Germline loops: CDR1 SNHLY, CDR2 FYNNEI. In DNA form, the CDR3 reads TGTGCCAGCAGTGAGCGGACAGGGGACGAAAAACTGTTTTTT. Translating gives CASSERTGDEKLFF.

The chain uses TRBV5-1 and TRBJ2-7; 11 bases map to TRBD2. Trimming removed 0 bases from V and 4 bases from J; junction bases left unmatched: 9. The CDR3 sequence is 17 residues long. Germline V gene sequence: CDR1 SGHRS, CDR2 YFSETQ. This CDR3 is CASSLVSGRAAVYEQYF. The CDR3 nucleotides are TGCGCCAGCAGCTTGGTTAGCGGGAGGGCCGCTGTATACGAGCAGTACTTC.

The CDR3 DNA sequence: TGTGCCACCAGCAGAGTTTCAGCGGGAGGGCCCTACGAGCAGTACTTC. Amino acids: CATSRVSAGGPYEQYF. V is TRBV15 and J is TRBJ2-7; 10 bases agree with TRBD2. Trimming at V came to 1 base and at J to 2 bases, leaving 5 bases not matched to a gene. Germline V gene lookup returns CDR1 LNHNV and CDR2 YYDKDF (reference sequence). This CDR3 contains 16 residues.

The chain combines TRBV7-2 with TRBJ1-3; no clear D gene. The CDR3 consists of 12 residues. V was clipped by 5 bases and J by 4 bases, with 6 bases between them. Germline CDR1 SGHTA, CDR2 FQGNSA. As DNA, the CDR3 is TGTGCCAGCAGCCTATCGGGAAACACCATATATTTT. This translates into CASSLSGNTIYF.

V gene TRBV24-1 combines with J gene TRBJ1-1; possibly TRBD1 for D (5 bases). Germline V CDR1 and CDR2: KGHDR, SFDVKD. The CDR3 totals 15 residues. Trimming removed 5 bases at V and 1 base at J, with 13 bases between. The CDR3 DNA is TGTGCCACCAGTGGGGGGACTTCGGGGAACACTGAAGCTTTCTTT. Translation: CATSGGTSGNTEAFF.